This entry describes one T cell receptor (beta chain). It lacks a known antigen. No clone much larger than this one lies a single base away; base qualities are absent. RNA was extracted using the RNeasy kit, and about 0.45 to 1 microgram was reverse transcribed with random hexamers. The immunoSEQ multiplex PCR assay, covering 54 Vbeta and 13 Jbeta segments, was used to amplify TCR beta CDR3 regions. Bias from PCR amplification was corrected by using a synthetic template baseline for primer optimization and for computational correction. The authors' analysis ran thus. Reads were annotated to V, D and J genes according to IMGT and were analyzed with immunoSEQ Analyzer, with only productive sequences retained. Clonality was computed as one minus Shannon entropy normalized by log2 of the number of productive unique sequences. Public and private clones were assessed among the 100 most prevalent clones of each patient and control. A clone was defined as Susac-specific if it was absent from the healthy and MS cohorts, from some 980 published viral clones and from other ImmuneACCESS disease sequences. TCRdb redid the processing of the public reads, applying fastp at Q25 and MiXCR, and retained in-frame beta chains. Under each unique CDR3 protein, matching rows form one entry showing the most common genes and DNA. It is TCRdb's table, rather than the study itself, that gives the V and J calls and clone size. The sample table holds about 180,000 distinct CDR3 sequences, of which approximately 95% were seen once. The top ten hold 0.093% of the sample.

The sample belongs to a study of CD8 T cells in Susac syndrome (dated by TCRdb to between 2019 and 2020). Concerning the study at large: The study used repertoire sequencing to test whether antigen drove CD8+ T cell activation and differentiation in Susac syndrome. Points the paper makes about the study in general: The number of individuals in the TCR sequencing and HLA analysis was acknowledged as relatively small.

Peripheral blood CD8+ and CD4+ T cells from healthy donors, Susac syndrome patients and multiple sclerosis patients were profiled using high-throughput TCR beta sequencing. Multiple sclerosis controls were treatment-naive patients with stable or active relapsing-remitting disease fulfilling revised McDonald criteria. Bulk CD8+ and CD4+ T cells were purified by magnetic negative isolation, while CD8+ TEMRA cells were enriched using FACS. Blood was drawn into EDTA tubes, processed within 24 hours, and PBMCs were isolated by density gradient centrifugation. PBMCs intended for TCR sequencing were frozen in liquid nitrogen and were later thawed in a 37 degrees C water bath. Purity of sorted or isolated CD4+, CD8+ and CD8+ TEMRA cells was at least 90%. The CDR3 runs 15 amino acids, cysteine and phenylalanine included. The entry retains the CDR3 DNA only, 45 bases that are in frame from base 1. Per the germline V gene (reference sequence), GTSNPN is the CDR1 and SVGIG is the CDR2. V sheds 0 bases and J sheds 7 bases, leaving 13 bases between their ends.

Sequencing was done on a sample of CD4+ T cells from PBMCs. The sequence derives from a human donor with multiple sclerosis. The sequence links TRBV30 to TRBJ1-6; a tentative D call is TRBD1 (5 bases match). Here the CDR3 is given as CAWSVPWQGNSPLHF. The sequenced DNA: TGTGCCTGGAGTGTACCATGGCAGGGAAATTCACCCCTCCACTTT.